Below, 19 T cell receptor beta chains from the same sample are listed, as sequenced in a study of regulatory T cells in long-lasting Graves disease. Time point defined: newly diagnosed GD, antithyroid drugs for less than 3 months. PBMCs were the source of the RNA used for TCR sequencing. CDR3 regions were amplified by Arm-PCR using iRepertoire HTBI primers to build TCR beta libraries. Using its own MiXCR run on the multiplex PCR reads, TCRdb lists one record per CDR3 protein. Of about 200,000 distinct CDR3 sequences listed, roughly 20% are singletons. This same sample was also part of a study on T cells in Graves' hyperthyroidism and ophthalmopathy.

The input for sequencing was peripheral blood mononuclear cells (PBMCs), taken at new diagnosis, from a patient treated with antithyroid drugs. These TCRs come from a woman aged 30 to 39 with Graves disease.

Many counts were recorded for this clonotype. This chain uses TRBV7-3 with TRBJ1-1; the match to TRBD1 covers 7 bases. This CDR3 region has 15 residues. Germline V lookup: CDR1 SGHTA, CDR2 FQGTGA. Trimming removed 4 bases from V and 1 base from J; junction bases left unmatched: 6. The CDR3 spells CASSSSGTANTEAFF. CDR3 DNA: TGTGCCAGCAGCTCCTCCGGGACAGCGAACACTGAAGCTTTCTTT. Drawing the rest from reference TRBV7-3 and TRBJ1-1, the complete variable domain is GAGVSQTPSNKVTEKGKYVELRCDPISGHTALYWYRQSLGQGPEFLIYFQGTGAADDSGLPNDRFFAVRPEGSVSTLKIQRTERGDSAVYLCASSSSGTANTEAFFGQGTRLTVV.

This clonotype was found a few times. The chain recombines TRBV4-2 with TRBJ2-1; 9 nucleotides align to TRBD1. After removal of 0 bases from V and 8 bases from J, the junction contained 8 bases not matched to a gene. Germline CDR1 reads LGHNA; CDR2 reads YNFKEQ. CDR3 length: 16 amino acids. CDR3: CASSQDPTGGGYEQFF. Here the CDR3 DNA reads TGTGCCAGCAGCCAAGATCCCACAGGGGGCGGCTATGAGCAGTTCTTC.

The genes are TRBV12-3 or TRBV12-4 and TRBJ2-1, with D maybe TRBD2 (6 bases). V lost 6 bases and J 15 bases, leaving 33 bases between the germline ends. CDR3 length: 17 residues. The CDR3 DNA is TGTGCCAGCAGCCCGTGGGGGGAGAGGCTAGCGAGCAGCAGTATGTTCTTC. Its translation: CASSPWGERLASSSMFF.

This clonotype was observed at least ten times. The V call is TRBV7-2, the J call TRBJ2-3; 9 nucleotides match TRBD2. The germline gives CDR1 SGHTA, CDR2 FQGNSA. The CDR3 totals 15 residues. Trimming removed 4 bases from V and 3 bases from J; junction bases left unmatched: 5. The CDR3 nucleotides are TGTGCCAGCAGCTCGCGGGGGGGGGATACAGATACGCAGTATTTT. Translated, it gives CASSSRGGDTDTQYF.

The chain employs TRBV28 and TRBJ1-1, with 7 bases fitting TRBD1. Germline V gene data show CDR1 as MDHEN and CDR2 as SYDVKM. V lost 3 bases, J lost 3 bases, and 7 bases stayed unmatched. This CDR3 is built from 15 residues. CDR3 in DNA: TGTGCCAGCAGTTTGAGGGCAGGGGGACACACTGAAGCTTTCTTT. Protein sequence: CASSLRAGGHTEAFF.

This clonotype was seen more than once but under ten times. A much larger clone sits a single nucleotide away, making a read error possible. The CDR3 sequence: CASTAGSYNSPPHF. CDR3 DNA: TGTGCCAGCACCGCTGGGTCCTATAATTCACCCCCCCACTTT. The V and J genes are TRBV3-1 and TRBJ1-6; D not certain. Germline assignment: CDR1 LGHDT and CDR2 YNNKEL (reference sequence). CDR3 length: 14 amino acids.

Many counts were recorded for this clonotype. CDR3 protein: CSARGGVGRNQPQHF. In DNA form, the CDR3 reads TGCAGTGCTAGGGGGGGTGTAGGTCGCAATCAGCCCCAGCATTTT. The V gene is TRBV20-1, the J gene TRBJ1-5, with D tentatively TRBD1 (5 bases). Trimming pared 3 bases from V and 2 bases from J, leaving 14 bases between. The CDR3 loop spans 15 amino acids. The germline gives CDR1 DFQATT, CDR2 SNEGSKA (reference sequence).

This clonotype was picked up many times. This chain links TRBV6-1 with TRBJ1-2; no reliable D call. Germline V gene lookup returns CDR1 MNHNS and CDR2 SASEGT. Trimming removed 8 bases from V and 3 bases from J, with 13 bases in between. The CDR3 covers 13 residues. The CDR3 DNA reads TGTGCCAGCCGGAGGAGCTTTGACTATGGCTACACCTTC. Translated, it gives CASRRSFDYGYTF.

This clonotype was counted ten times or more. This chain joins TRBV20-1 and TRBJ2-5, with unresolved D. The CDR3 runs to 13 residues. The ends were cut back, 8 bases at V and 2 bases at J, with 15 bases in the middle. CDR1 and CDR2 (germline): DFQATT, SNEGSKA (reference sequence). The CDR3 nucleotides are TGCAGTCCTGACACGTTGGGGCAAGAGACCCAGTACTTC. Amino acid sequence: CSPDTLGQETQYF.

This clonotype was counted a few times. The genes are TRBV5-6 and TRBJ1-1; D is unclear. Germline CDR1 SGHDT, CDR2 YYEEEE. The CDR3 sequence is 15 residues long. V gave up 4 bases and J gave up 1 base, with 14 bases separating them. The CDR3 protein is CASSPGGRRNTEAFF. For the CDR3, the DNA is TGTGCCAGCAGCCCTGGCGGACGTAGGAACACTGAAGCTTTCTTT.

This clonotype was observed at least ten times. The chain uses TRBV19 and TRBJ1-1; 8 bases line up with TRBD1. Germline CDR1 LNHDA, CDR2 SQIVND (reference sequence). With V trimmed by 7 bases and J by 1 base, 20 bases remained unmatched. The CDR3 is 19 residues long. The CDR3 nucleotides read TGTGCCAGTAACGATGACAGGGGATTGGGGTCCTTTAGGAACACTGAAGCTTTCTTT. This translates into CASNDDRGLGSFRNTEAFF.

This clonotype has a single count. This chain links TRBV6-1 with TRBJ1-3, with D perhaps TRBD1 (5 bases). The CDR3 spans 16 residues. Germline-derived CDR1 and CDR2 are MNHNS and SASEGT. V dropped 5 bases and J dropped 4 bases, with 18 bases sitting between them. The CDR3 is CASSPPMRGGGNTIYF. In DNA, the CDR3 is TGTGCCAGCAGTCCCCCCATGAGGGGCGGAGGAAACACCATATATTTT.

This clonotype has only one observation. The gene calls are TRBV11-2 and TRBJ2-5, with D tentatively TRBD1 (6 bases). Germline V gene data show CDR1 as SGHAT and CDR2 as FQNNGV. CDR3 size: 16 residues. V was cut by 6 bases and J by 1 base, with 18 bases left in between. The CDR3 nucleotides read TGTGCCAGCAGTGGAGTTACGGGACAAGTCCAAGAGACCCAGTACTTC. Protein product: CASSGVTGQVQETQYF.

The chain joins TRBV6-2 or TRBV6-3 to TRBJ2-3, with 10 bases that match TRBD2. The germline gives CDR1 MNHEY, CDR2 SVGEGT. Trimming cost V 5 bases and J 2 bases; bases outside gene matches: 7. The CDR3 sequence is 16 residues long. The CDR3 loop is CASSTRTSGFTDTQYF. In nucleotides, the CDR3 is TGTGCCAGCAGTACACGGACTAGCGGTTTCACAGATACGCAGTATTTT.

This clonotype occurred many times. The CDR3 nucleotides are TGTGCCAGCAGCTTTCAGGGGAAGGGGAACACTGAAGCTTTCTTT. Its protein is CASSFQGKGNTEAFF. The V call is TRBV28, the J call TRBJ1-1, with D perhaps matching TRBD1 (6 bases). Trimming left V 6 bases short and J 1 base short, with 15 bases between. The CDR3 runs 15 residues. The germline CDR1 and CDR2 sequences are MDHEN and SYDVKM.

This clonotype occurred many times. This chain links TRBV7-2 with TRBJ1-3, with D possibly being TRBD1 (6 bases). Trimming removed 5 bases at V and 4 bases at J, with 12 bases between. CDR3 size: 14 residues. The germline gives CDR1 SGHTA, CDR2 FQGNSA. Here the CDR3 DNA reads TGTGCCAGCAGCCCGAGCAGGGGAGGAAACACCATATATTTT. Its translation: CASSPSRGGNTIYF.

This clonotype showed up just a few times. The chain combines TRBV15 with TRBJ2-2; D remains unclear. Germline V gene lookup returns CDR1 LNHNV and CDR2 YYDKDF (reference sequence). This CDR3 spans 15 amino acids. The germline V and J ends were trimmed by 1 base and 5 bases, with 11 bases remaining between them. This CDR3 reads CATSRGKVVTGELFF. In nucleotides, the CDR3 is TGTGCCACCAGCAGAGGCAAGGTGGTGACCGGGGAGCTGTTTTTT.

This clonotype was seen many times. The rearrangement links TRBV7-8 to TRBJ1-2; D call uncertain. V lost 1 base to trimming and J lost 0 bases, with 15 bases between them. This CDR3 spans 17 amino acids. The germline gives CDR1 SGHVS, CDR2 FQNEAQ. The CDR3 DNA is TGTGCCAGCAGCTTAGGGGCCGGTAGTACTGCTAACTATGGCTACACCTTC. It encodes CASSLGAGSTANYGYTF.

There are many counts of this clonotype. The chain couples TRBV7-2 to TRBJ2-7; possibly TRBD1 or TRBD2 for D (5 bases each). The V end was cut by 3 bases, the J end by 4 bases, with 10 bases between. The CDR3 contains 13 residues. Germline-derived CDR1 and CDR2 are SGHTA and FQGNSA. As DNA, the CDR3 is TGTGCCAGCAGCTTGTCAGGGAGATACGAGCAGTACTTC. Protein sequence: CASSLSGRYEQYF.